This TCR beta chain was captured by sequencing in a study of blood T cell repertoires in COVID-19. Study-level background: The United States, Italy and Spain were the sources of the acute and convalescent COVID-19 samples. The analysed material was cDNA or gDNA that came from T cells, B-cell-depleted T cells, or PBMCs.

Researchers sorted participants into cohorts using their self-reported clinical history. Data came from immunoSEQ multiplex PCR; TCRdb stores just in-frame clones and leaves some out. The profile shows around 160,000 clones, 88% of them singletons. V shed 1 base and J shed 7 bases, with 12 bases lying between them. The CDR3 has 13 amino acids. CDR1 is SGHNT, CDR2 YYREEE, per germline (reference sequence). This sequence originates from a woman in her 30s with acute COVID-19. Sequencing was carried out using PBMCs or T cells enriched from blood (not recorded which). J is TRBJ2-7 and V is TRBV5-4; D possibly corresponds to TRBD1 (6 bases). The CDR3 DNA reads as TGTGCCAGCAGCTTGATGGACAGCCGGGAGCAGTACTTC. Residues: CASSLMDSREQYF.